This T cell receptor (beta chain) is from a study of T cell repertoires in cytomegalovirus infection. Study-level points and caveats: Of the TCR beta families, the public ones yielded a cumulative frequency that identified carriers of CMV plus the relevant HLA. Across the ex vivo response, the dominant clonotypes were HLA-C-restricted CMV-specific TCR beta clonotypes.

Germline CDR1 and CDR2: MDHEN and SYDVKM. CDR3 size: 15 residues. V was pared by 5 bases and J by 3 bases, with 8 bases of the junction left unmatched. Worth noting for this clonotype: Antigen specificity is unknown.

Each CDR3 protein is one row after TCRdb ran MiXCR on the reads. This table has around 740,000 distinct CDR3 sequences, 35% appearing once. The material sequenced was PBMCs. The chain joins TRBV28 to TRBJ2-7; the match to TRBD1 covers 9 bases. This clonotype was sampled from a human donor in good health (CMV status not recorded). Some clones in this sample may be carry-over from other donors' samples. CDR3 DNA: TGTGCCAGCAGTAGCCGGGACAGGGCATTCTACGAGCAGTACTTC. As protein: CASSSRDRAFYEQYF.